The entry below describes one T cell receptor (beta chain). As yet, its antigen is unknown. All of the isolated RNA was reverse transcribed, so expressed TCRB transcripts were sequenced. Clones were read by immunoSEQ multiplex PCR, and TCRdb kept only the in-frame ones, dropping some. The table has hundreds of thousands of clones, about an eighth seen once. The sample originates from a study of beta chain features in type 1 diabetes. Findings and caveats of the study: Shortening of TCRB CDR3s, moderate but significant, appeared in all four CD4+ subsets of Type 1 diabetes patients.

Purities over 95% were achieved in all sorted populations. CDR1 is SGHNT, CDR2 YENEEA, per germline. V was cut by 1 base and J by 6 bases, with 13 bases left in between. CDR3 length: 15 residues. The sequenced material came from naive CD4+ T cells from blood. This receptor was taken from a man between 18 and 29 years old with type 1 diabetes. This sequence joins TRBV11-3 and TRBJ2-1; D is uncertain. Here the CDR3 reads CASSLGGTGPNEQFF. CDR3 coding DNA: TGTGCCAGCAGCTTAGGAGGCACCGGACCCAATGAGCAGTTCTTC.